Shown below are 15 T cell receptor beta chains from a single sample sequenced in a study of blood T cell repertoires in COVID-19. This table comes from immunoSEQ multiplex PCR, and its TCRdb copy is limited to in-frame clones, with some not included. This sample has around 90,000 clones, with around 90% found just once. Sequencing input: peripheral blood. The receptor source for this set is a male donor with acute or convalescent COVID-19.

The rearrangement joins TRBV5-4 to TRBJ1-3; D is ambiguous. Trimming stripped 3 bases from V and 2 bases from J, with 12 bases between. The CDR3 covers 15 residues. CDR1 and CDR2 (germline): SGHNT, YYREEE (reference sequence). The CDR3 is CASSYGLATGNTIYF. CDR3 bases: TGTGCCAGCAGCTATGGATTAGCGACTGGAAACACCATATATTTT.

V is TRBV4-1 and J is TRBJ2-7, with D hard to call. Germline V gene data show CDR1 as MGHRA and CDR2 as YSYEKL. This CDR3 contains 13 residues. V dropped 0 bases and J dropped 7 bases, with 10 bases sitting between them. The CDR3 reads CASSQDAAREQYF. Written as DNA, the CDR3 is TGCGCCAGCAGCCAAGATGCCGCCCGGGAGCAGTACTTC.

The chain couples TRBV12-3 or TRBV12-4 to TRBJ2-7; D unclear. Trimming stripped 6 bases from V and 4 bases from J, with 10 bases between. This CDR3 spans 12 amino acids. The DNA of the CDR3 is TGTGCCAGCAGCACTACCCTATACGAGCAGTACTTC. Its protein product is CASSTTLYEQYF.

The V gene is TRBV9, the J gene TRBJ1-4; 10 bases map to TRBD1. The CDR3 length is 15 residues. Germline V gene data show CDR1 as SGDLS and CDR2 as YYNGEE. V shed 4 bases, J shed 8 bases, and the junction held 8 bases outside the gene matches. The CDR3: CASSLRTGGGEKLFF. The CDR3, as DNA: TGTGCCAGCAGCCTACGGACAGGGGGAGGCGAAAAACTGTTTTTT.

The chain combines TRBV28 with TRBJ1-1; TRBD1 matches at 7 bases. Germline trimming cut 8 bases from V and 1 base from J; bases unmatched to any gene: 10. The CDR3 loop spans 15 amino acids. Per germline, CDR1 MDHEN and CDR2 SYDVKM. The CDR3 DNA reads TGTGCCAGCGGAATCCAGGGGGTGGGGAACACTGAAGCTTTCTTT. Residues: CASGIQGVGNTEAFF. The full variable domain, completed using reference TRBV28 and TRBJ1-1, is DVKVTQSSRYLVKRTGEKVFLECVQDMDHENMFWYRQDPGLGLRLIYFSYDVKMKEKGDIPEGYSVSREKKERFSLILESASTNQTSMYLCASGIQGVGNTEAFFGQGTRLTVV.

The rearrangement links TRBV2 to TRBJ2-1; 9 nucleotides match TRBD1. The ends lost 3 bases at V and 8 bases at J; junction bases unmatched: 5. In germline, CDR1 is SNHLY, CDR2 FYNNEI. The length of the CDR3 is 14 residues. Written as DNA, the CDR3 is TGTGCCAGCAGTGACTACAGGGGGCAGGATGAGCAGTTCTTC. Translating gives CASSDYRGQDEQFF. Filled out from reference TRBV2 and TRBJ2-1, the complete variable domain reads EPEVTQTPSHQVTQMGQEVILRCVPISNHLYFYWYRQILGQKVEFLVSFYNNEISEKSEIFDDQFSVERPDGSNFTLKIRSTKLEDSAMYFCASSDYRGQDEQFFGPGTRLTVL.

The CDR3 coding sequence is TGTGCCAGCAGCTTAGGCCGGGACTATGGCTACACCTTC. Translating it yields CASSLGRDYGYTF. The V and J genes are TRBV7-9 and TRBJ1-2; D ambiguous. Germline V gene lookup returns CDR1 SEHNR and CDR2 FQNEAQ (reference sequence). V was shortened by 1 base and J by 3 bases, with 6 bases between the two germline ends. The CDR3 has 13 amino acids.

The genes are TRBV7-3 and TRBJ1-4; D is uncertain. Trimming shortened V by 1 base and J by 8 bases, and 17 bases separated the two germline ends. The CDR3 runs to 16 residues. Germline CDR1 reads SGHTA; CDR2 reads FQGTGA. This CDR3 reads CASSLNPRGIGEKLFF. Here the CDR3 DNA reads TGTGCCAGCAGCTTAAATCCCCGGGGAATCGGGGAAAAACTGTTTTTT.

The chain employs TRBV30 and TRBJ1-5; possible D gene TRBD1, 6 bases. This CDR3 spans 14 amino acids. Trimming removed 2 bases at V and 3 bases at J, with 11 bases between. Germline V CDR1 and CDR2: GTSNPN, SVGIG (reference sequence). The CDR3 DNA follows: TGTGCCTGGAGTCTGGACAGTCTCAATCAGCCCCAGCATTTT. It yields the protein CAWSLDSLNQPQHF. The whole variable domain, remainder taken from reference TRBV30 and TRBJ1-5, is SQTIHQWPATLVQPVGSPLSLECTVEGTSNPNLYWYRQAAGRGLQLLFYSVGIGQISSEVPQNLSASRPQDRQFILSSKKLLLSDSGFYLCAWSLDSLNQPQHFGDGTRLSIL.

A single count supports this clone. The rearrangement uses TRBV6-1 and TRBJ2-3, with D unresolved. Trimming took off 3 bases at V and 6 bases at J, with 10 bases between the two ends. Germline CDR1 reads MNHNS; CDR2 reads SASEGT. This CDR3 contains 13 residues. The DNA for the CDR3 is TGTGCCAGCAGTGACCTAGTGGTCGATACGCAGTATTTT. Translated, it gives CASSDLVVDTQYF.

This clone came up once. The chain joins TRBV9 to TRBJ2-2, with 8 bases lining up with TRBD1. Germline CDR1 SGDLS, CDR2 YYNGEE. There are 16 residues in the CDR3. Trimming took 0 bases from V and 5 from J; bases not matched to a gene: 6. The CDR3 DNA reads TGTGCCAGCAGCGTAGCCGGACAGGGTGGTACCGGGGAGCTGTTTTTT. Translation: CASSVAGQGGTGELFF. Full variable domain (outside the CDR3, taken from reference TRBV9 and TRBJ2-2): DSGVTQTPKHLITATGQRVTLRCSPRSGDLSVYWYQQSLDQGLQFLIQYYNGEERAKGNILERFSAQQFPDLHSELNLSSLELGDSALYFCASSVAGQGGTGELFFGEGSRLTVL.

This rearrangement joins TRBV5-8 to TRBJ1-3, with D possibly being TRBD1 (5 bases). CDR3 size: 15 residues. The V and J ends lost 0 bases and 3 bases respectively, with 10 bases between them. CDR1 is SGHTS and CDR2 is YDEGEE in the germline V gene. The CDR3 sequence is CASSLASRVGNTIYF. CDR3 sequence (DNA): TGTGCCAGCAGCTTGGCCAGCAGGGTTGGAAACACCATATATTTT. Based on the CDR3 plus reference TRBV5-8 and TRBJ1-3, the full variable domain is EAGVTQSPTHLIKTRGQQATLRCSPISGHTSVYWYQQALGLGLQFLLWYDEGEERNRGNFPPRFSGRQFPNYSSELNVNALELEDSALYLCASSLASRVGNTIYFGEGSWLTVV.

The chain uses TRBV12-5 and TRBJ2-5; TRBD1 matches 7 bases. V shed 7 bases, J shed 5 bases, and the junction held 4 bases outside the gene matches. The CDR3 is made up of 12 amino acids. CDR1 and CDR2 (germline): LGHNT, FRNRAP. CDR3 in amino acids: CASAQGVETQYF. CDR3 nucleotide sequence: TGTGCTAGTGCCCAGGGGGTGGAGACCCAGTACTTC.

The V call is TRBV7-2, the J call TRBJ2-7; D is perhaps TRBD2 (5 bases). Between the trimmed V and J ends, which lost 4 bases and 3 bases, there was a span of 13 bases. The CDR3 has 14 amino acids. Germline-derived CDR1 and CDR2 are SGHTA and FQGNSA. CDR3 in DNA: TGTGCCAGCAGCTCGAGCCGAACTAGCTACGAGCAGTACTTC. Its translation: CASSSSRTSYEQYF.

The chain links TRBV5-1 to TRBJ2-7; 10 nucleotides line up with TRBD1. This CDR3 spans 14 amino acids. V lost 4 bases, J lost 5 bases, and 6 bases stayed unmatched. The germline V gene has CDR1 SGHRS and CDR2 YFSETQ. CDR3 sequence: CASSPGQGSDEQYF. In DNA form, the CDR3 reads TGCGCCAGCAGCCCGGGACAGGGGTCGGACGAGCAGTACTTC.